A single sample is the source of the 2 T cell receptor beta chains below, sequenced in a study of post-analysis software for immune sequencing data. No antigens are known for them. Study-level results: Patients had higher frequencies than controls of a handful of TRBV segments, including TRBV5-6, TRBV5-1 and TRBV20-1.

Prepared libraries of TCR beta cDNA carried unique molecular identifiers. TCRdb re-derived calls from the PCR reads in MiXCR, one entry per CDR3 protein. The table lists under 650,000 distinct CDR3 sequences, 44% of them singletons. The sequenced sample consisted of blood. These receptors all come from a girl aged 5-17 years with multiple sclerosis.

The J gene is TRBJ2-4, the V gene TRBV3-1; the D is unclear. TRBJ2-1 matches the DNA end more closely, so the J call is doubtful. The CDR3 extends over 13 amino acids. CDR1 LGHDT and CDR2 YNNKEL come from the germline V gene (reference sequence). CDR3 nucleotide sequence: TGTGCCAGCAGCCAATCCCTTACGGATGAGCAGTTCTTC. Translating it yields CASSQSLTDEQFF.

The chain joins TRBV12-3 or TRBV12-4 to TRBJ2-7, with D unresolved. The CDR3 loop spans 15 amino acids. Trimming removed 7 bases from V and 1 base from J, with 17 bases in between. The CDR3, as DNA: TGTGCCAGCACCTATTCAGTGGTAGGGTCCTACGAGCAGTACTTC. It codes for CASTYSVVGSYEQYF.